This record looks at one TCR beta chain sequence and its context. Germline CDR1 reads LNHNV; CDR2 reads YYDKDF (reference sequence). The CDR3 has 15 residues. V gave up 3 bases and J gave up 4 bases, with 15 bases separating them. This specimen comes from a study of T cells after yellow fever vaccination. TCRdb recomputed calls from the 5' RACE reads with MiXCR, one row per CDR3 protein. The sample holds roughly 160,000 distinct CDR3 sequences, approximately 10% seen once. The J gene is TRBJ1-2, the V gene TRBV15; TRBD1 is a possible D gene (5 bases). The sample in question was CD8+ T cells sorted from PBMCs, obtained 45 days after the yellow fever booster vaccination. The sequence was obtained from a man aged 18-30 years who received the YFV17D yellow fever vaccine. The CDR3: CATSRDRRDFYGYTF. In DNA, the CDR3 is TGTGCCACCAGCAGGGACCGACGGGACTTCTATGGCTACACCTTC.